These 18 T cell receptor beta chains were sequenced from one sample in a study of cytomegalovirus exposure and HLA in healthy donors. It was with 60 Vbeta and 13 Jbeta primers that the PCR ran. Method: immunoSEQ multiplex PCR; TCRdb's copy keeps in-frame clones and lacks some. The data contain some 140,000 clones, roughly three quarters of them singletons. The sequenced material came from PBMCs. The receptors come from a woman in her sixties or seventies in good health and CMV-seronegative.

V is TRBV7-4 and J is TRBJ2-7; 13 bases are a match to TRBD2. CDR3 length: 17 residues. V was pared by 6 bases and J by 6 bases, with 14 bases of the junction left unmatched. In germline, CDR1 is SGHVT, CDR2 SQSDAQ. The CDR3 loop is CASSCHTSGRALCEQYF. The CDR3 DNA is TGTGCCAGCAGTTGCCACACTAGCGGGAGGGCCTTGTGCGAGCAGTACTTC.

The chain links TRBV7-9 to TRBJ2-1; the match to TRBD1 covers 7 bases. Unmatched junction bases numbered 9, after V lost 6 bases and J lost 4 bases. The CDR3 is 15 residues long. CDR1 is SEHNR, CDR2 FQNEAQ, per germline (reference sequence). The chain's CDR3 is CASRDDRAYYNEQFF. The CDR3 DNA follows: TGTGCCAGCAGAGATGACAGGGCCTATTACAATGAGCAGTTCTTC.

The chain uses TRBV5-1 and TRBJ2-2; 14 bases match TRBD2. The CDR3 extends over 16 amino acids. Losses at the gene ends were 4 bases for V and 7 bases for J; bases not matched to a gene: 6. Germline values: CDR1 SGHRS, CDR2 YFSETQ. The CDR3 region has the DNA TGCGCCAGCAGCGTGACTAGCGGGAGGGCCGGCGGGGAGCTGTTTTTT. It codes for CASSVTSGRAGGELFF. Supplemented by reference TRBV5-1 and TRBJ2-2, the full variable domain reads KAGVTQTPRYLIKTRGQQVTLSCSPISGHRSVSWYQQTPGQGLQFLFEYFSETQRNKGNFPGRFSGRQFSNSRSEMNVSTLELGDSALYLCASSVTSGRAGGELFFGEGSRLTVL.

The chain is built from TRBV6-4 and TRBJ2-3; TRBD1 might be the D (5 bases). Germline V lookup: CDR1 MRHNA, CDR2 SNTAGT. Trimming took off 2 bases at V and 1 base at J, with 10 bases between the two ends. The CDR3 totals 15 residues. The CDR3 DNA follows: TGTGCCAGCAGTGACAGGGGCCTTCGCACAGATACGCAGTATTTT. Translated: CASSDRGLRTDTQYF.

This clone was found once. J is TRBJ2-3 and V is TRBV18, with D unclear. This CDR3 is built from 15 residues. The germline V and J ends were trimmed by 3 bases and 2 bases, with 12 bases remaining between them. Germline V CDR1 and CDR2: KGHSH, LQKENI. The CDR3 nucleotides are TGTGCCAGCTCACCTGGAGAATACCACACAGATACGCAGTATTTT. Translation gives CASSPGEYHTDTQYF.

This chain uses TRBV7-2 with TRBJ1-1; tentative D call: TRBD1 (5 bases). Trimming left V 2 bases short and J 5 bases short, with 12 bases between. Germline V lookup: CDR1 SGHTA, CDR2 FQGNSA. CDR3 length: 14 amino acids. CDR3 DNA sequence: TGTGCCAGCAGCTTATACAGGCCGGATACTGAAGCTTTCTTT. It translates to CASSLYRPDTEAFF.

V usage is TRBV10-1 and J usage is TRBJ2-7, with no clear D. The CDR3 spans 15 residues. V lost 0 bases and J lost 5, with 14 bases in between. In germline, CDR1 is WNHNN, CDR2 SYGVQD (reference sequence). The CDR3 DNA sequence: TGCGCCAGCAGTGAGTCGAGCCCGTCCCGCCACGAGCAGTACTTC. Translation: CASSESSPSRHEQYF.

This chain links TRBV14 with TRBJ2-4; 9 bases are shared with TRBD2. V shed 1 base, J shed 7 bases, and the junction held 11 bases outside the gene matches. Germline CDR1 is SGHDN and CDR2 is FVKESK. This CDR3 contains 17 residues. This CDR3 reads CASSQGRAGGLINIQYF. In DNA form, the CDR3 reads TGTGCCAGCAGCCAAGGTCGCGCGGGGGGGCTCATCAACATTCAGTACTTC.

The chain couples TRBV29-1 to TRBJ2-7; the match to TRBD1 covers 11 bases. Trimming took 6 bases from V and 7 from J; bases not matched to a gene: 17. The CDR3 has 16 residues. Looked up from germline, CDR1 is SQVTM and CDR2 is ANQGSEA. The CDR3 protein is CSVLNPGQGDSGEQYF. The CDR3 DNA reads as TGCAGCGTACTAAATCCGGGACAGGGGGACTCGGGGGAGCAGTACTTC.

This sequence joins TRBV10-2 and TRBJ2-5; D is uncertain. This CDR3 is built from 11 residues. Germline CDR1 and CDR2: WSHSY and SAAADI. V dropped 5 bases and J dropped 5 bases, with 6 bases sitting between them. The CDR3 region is CASSNLETQYF. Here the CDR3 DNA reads TGCGCCAGCAGTAACTTGGAGACCCAGTACTTC.

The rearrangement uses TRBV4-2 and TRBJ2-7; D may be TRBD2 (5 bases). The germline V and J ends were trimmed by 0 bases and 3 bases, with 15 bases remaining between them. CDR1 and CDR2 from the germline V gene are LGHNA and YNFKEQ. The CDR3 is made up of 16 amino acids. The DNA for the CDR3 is TGTGCCAGCAGCCAAGATCGGAGCGGCTCCTACTACGAGCAGTACTTC. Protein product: CASSQDRSGSYYEQYF.

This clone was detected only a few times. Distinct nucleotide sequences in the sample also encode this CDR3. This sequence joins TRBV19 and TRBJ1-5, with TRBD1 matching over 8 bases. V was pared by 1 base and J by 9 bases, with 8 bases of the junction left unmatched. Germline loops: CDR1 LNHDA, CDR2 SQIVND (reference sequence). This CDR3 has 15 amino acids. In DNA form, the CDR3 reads TGTGCCAGTAGTATAGCAGGACAGGGTCCGGGGCCCCAGCATTTT. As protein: CASSIAGQGPGPQHF.

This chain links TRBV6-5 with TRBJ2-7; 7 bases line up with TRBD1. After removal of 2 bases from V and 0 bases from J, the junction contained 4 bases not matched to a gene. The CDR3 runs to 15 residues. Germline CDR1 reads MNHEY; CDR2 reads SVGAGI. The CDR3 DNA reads TGTGCCAGCAGTTACAACCGGGACAGCTCCTACGAGCAGTACTTC. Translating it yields CASSYNRDSSYEQYF.

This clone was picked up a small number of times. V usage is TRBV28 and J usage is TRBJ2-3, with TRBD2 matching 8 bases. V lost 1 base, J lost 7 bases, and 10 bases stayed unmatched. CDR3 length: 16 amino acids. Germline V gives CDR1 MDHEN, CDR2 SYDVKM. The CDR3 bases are TGTGCCAGCAGTTTATCCATAGCGGGGTCTGTATATACGCAGTATTTT. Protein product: CASSLSIAGSVYTQYF.

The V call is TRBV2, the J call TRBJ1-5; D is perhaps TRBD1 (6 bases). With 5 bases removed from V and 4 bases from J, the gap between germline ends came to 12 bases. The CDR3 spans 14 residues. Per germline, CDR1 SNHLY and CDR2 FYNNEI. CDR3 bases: TGTGCCAGCAGTCCCGGACAGTGGAATCAGCCCCAGCATTTT. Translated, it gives CASSPGQWNQPQHF.

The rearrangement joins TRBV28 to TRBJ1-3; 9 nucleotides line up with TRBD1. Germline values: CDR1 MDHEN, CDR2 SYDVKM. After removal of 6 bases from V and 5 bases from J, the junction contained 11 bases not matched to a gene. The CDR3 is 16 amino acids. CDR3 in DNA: TGTGCCAGCAGCTGGGACAGGGTCCTCTTAAGAAACACCATATATTTT. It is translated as CASSWDRVLLRNTIYF.

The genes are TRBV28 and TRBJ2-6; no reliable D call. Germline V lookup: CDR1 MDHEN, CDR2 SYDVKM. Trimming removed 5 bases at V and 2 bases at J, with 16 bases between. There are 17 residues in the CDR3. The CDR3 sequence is CASSPRALVTGANVLTF. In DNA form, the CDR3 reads TGTGCCAGCAGTCCTAGAGCGTTGGTTACTGGGGCCAACGTCCTGACTTTC.

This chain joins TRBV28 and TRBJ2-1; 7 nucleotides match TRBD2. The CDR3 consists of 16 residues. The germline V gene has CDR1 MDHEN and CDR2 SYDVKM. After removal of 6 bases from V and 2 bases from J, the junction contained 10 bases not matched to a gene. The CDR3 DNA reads TGTGCCAGCAGCTTGTGGGCGGGGAGGGCCTACAATGAGCAGTTCTTC. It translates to CASSLWAGRAYNEQFF.